These 30 T cell receptor beta chains were sequenced from one sample in a study of T cells after yellow fever vaccination. TCRdb reprocessed the 5' RACE reads with MiXCR, giving one entry per CDR3 protein. Altogether a few hundred thousand distinct CDR3 sequences are present, about 7% being singletons, with the ten largest covering 0.65% to 0.9%. The sequenced sample was CD4+ T cells sorted from PBMCs, obtained 15 days after the yellow fever booster vaccination. Source of these receptors: a young man who received the YFV17D yellow fever vaccine.

This clonotype was counted a few times. V gene TRBV20-1 combines with J gene TRBJ2-3; D is undetermined. V lost 3 bases to trimming and J lost 0 bases, with 10 bases between them. Germline V lookup: CDR1 DFQATT, CDR2 SNEGSKA (reference sequence). The CDR3 extends over 14 amino acids. CDR3 protein: CSARPLTSTDTQYF. CDR3 sequence (DNA): TGCAGTGCTAGGCCCCTTACTAGCACAGATACGCAGTATTTT.

This clonotype came up a few times. The chain links TRBV20-1 to TRBJ2-1; TRBD2 aligns across 8 bases. CDR1 DFQATT and CDR2 SNEGSKA come from the germline V gene (reference sequence). After removal of 6 bases from V and 6 bases from J, the junction contained 7 bases not matched to a gene. This CDR3 comprises 13 residues. CDR3 coding DNA: TGCAGTGCCGGGAGGGCGGTTAGCAATGAGCAGTTCTTC. It specifies CSAGRAVSNEQFF.

This clonotype was seen a few times. The V call is TRBV29-1, the J call TRBJ2-3; weak D call: TRBD2 (6 bases). The CDR3 has 12 residues. V was trimmed by 1 base and J by 8 bases, leaving 10 bases between them. Germline CDR1 reads SQVTM; CDR2 reads ANQGSEA. The CDR3 bases are TGCAGCGTTGAAGTCGGGGGAGGTACGCAGTATTTT. Translation: CSVEVGGGTQYF.

This clonotype was seen a few times. The gene calls are TRBV4-3 and TRBJ2-7; tentatively, D is TRBD2 (5 bases). Germline V lookup: CDR1 LGHNA, CDR2 YSLEER. The ends were cut back, 0 bases at V and 6 bases at J, with 12 bases in the middle. The CDR3 is 14 amino acids. CDR3 coding DNA: TGCGCCAGCAGCCAAGAACCGAGACGGGGCGAGCAGTACTTC. Its protein product is CASSQEPRRGEQYF.

This clonotype was picked up a small number of times. In DNA, the CDR3 is TGTGCCAGCAGTTTAGGTGGGGAGGGGGCCTACGAGCAGTACTTC. The encoded protein is CASSLGGEGAYEQYF. This chain uses TRBV12-3 or TRBV12-4 with TRBJ2-7, with a tentative D call TRBD2 (7 bases). The ends were cut back, 1 base at V and 2 bases at J, with 12 bases in the middle. The CDR3 runs 15 residues.

Only a few counts were recorded for this clonotype. The chain is built from TRBV14 and TRBJ2-1, with 7 bases identical to TRBD2. Unmatched junction bases numbered 3, after V lost 1 base and J lost 6 bases. Germline CDR1 reads SGHDN; CDR2 reads FVKESK. The CDR3 has 14 residues. CDR3 nucleotide sequence: TGTGCCAGCAGCCAAGGACTAGCCACCAATGAGCAGTTCTTC. Translating gives CASSQGLATNEQFF.

In its sample, this clonotype was seen a few times. This chain links TRBV21-1 with TRBJ1-5; no DNA check was done on the table's D call, TRBD1. TRBV21-1 is shown as a pseudogene. The CDR3 loop spans 14 amino acids. CDR3 bases: TGTGCCAGCAGCCCCGCCCAGGCTGAACAGCCCCAGCATTTT. Residues: CASSPAQAEQPQHF.

This clonotype occurred many times. V is TRBV19 and J is TRBJ2-1; D not certain. This CDR3 has 16 residues. From germline, CDR1 is LNHDA and CDR2 SQIVND (reference sequence). V was pared by 5 bases and J by 2 bases, with 16 bases between. DNA of the CDR3: TGTGCCAGTAGTGAAAAGAGAACTATAGCCTACAATGAGCAGTTCTTC. As protein: CASSEKRTIAYNEQFF.

CDR3 in DNA: TGTGCCAGCAGTTTGTCTAGGGTAACTCAAGAGACCCAGTACTTC. Amino acid sequence: CASSLSRVTQETQYF. This sequence joins TRBV27 and TRBJ2-5; D gene unclear. The CDR3 extends over 15 amino acids. In germline, CDR1 is MNHEY, CDR2 SMNVEV (reference sequence). V was shortened by 3 bases and J by 2 bases, with 13 bases between the two germline ends.

This clonotype was found a few times. The rearrangement uses TRBV24-1 and TRBJ1-1; TRBD1 matches 7 bases. This CDR3 is built from 13 residues. The germline gives CDR1 KGHDR, CDR2 SFDVKD. V lost 4 bases, J lost 8 bases, and 6 bases stayed unmatched. The CDR3 sequence: CATSDQTGYEAFF. Here the CDR3 DNA reads TGTGCCACCAGTGACCAGACAGGGTACGAAGCTTTCTTT.

This clonotype was recorded at least ten times. CDR3 in amino acids: CASSPLGQGETEQYF. The DNA of the CDR3 is TGTGCCAGCTCACCCCTAGGACAGGGGGAAACCGAGCAGTACTTC. This chain connects TRBV18 to TRBJ2-7; 10 positions agree with TRBD1. CDR3 size: 15 residues. In germline, CDR1 is KGHSH, CDR2 LQKENI. V gave up 3 bases and J gave up 6 bases; unmatched junction bases: 8.

This chain uses TRBV7-9 with TRBJ1-5; TRBD1 is a possible D gene (6 bases). CDR3 length equals 13 residues. The V and J ends lost 2 bases and 5 bases respectively, with 7 bases between them. The germline CDR1 and CDR2 sequences are SEHNR and FQNEAQ (reference sequence). CDR3 amino acids: CASSLNRDQPQHF. CDR3 DNA: TGTGCCAGCAGCTTAAACAGGGATCAGCCCCAGCATTTT.

This chain uses TRBV5-1 with TRBJ2-3; TRBD2 matches at 9 bases. This CDR3 has 16 residues. Germline assignment: CDR1 SGHRS and CDR2 YFSETQ. Trimming removed 3 bases from V and 1 base from J; junction bases left unmatched: 6. CDR3 nucleotides: TGCGCCAGCAGCTCTCTAGCGGGAAGGGGCACAGATACGCAGTATTTT. Translating it yields CASSSLAGRGTDTQYF. The variable domain in full, completed from reference TRBV5-1 and TRBJ2-3, reads KAGVTQTPRYLIKTRGQQVTLSCSPISGHRSVSWYQQTPGQGLQFLFEYFSETQRNKGNFPGRFSGRQFSNSRSEMNVSTLELGDSALYLCASSSLAGRGTDTQYFGPGTRLTVL.

The genes are TRBV7-2 and TRBJ2-5; 8 bases agree with TRBD1. The CDR3 is made up of 14 amino acids. Losses at the gene ends were 4 bases for V and 2 bases for J; bases not matched to a gene: 3. Germline values: CDR1 SGHTA, CDR2 FQGNSA. The CDR3 sequence is CASSSTGGQETQYF. CDR3 coding DNA: TGTGCCAGCAGCTCTACAGGGGGACAAGAGACCCAGTACTTC.

The rearrangement joins TRBV20-1 to TRBJ2-1; 10 bases align to TRBD2. The CDR3 sequence is 15 residues long. V trimming: 4 bases; J trimming: 7 bases; junction bases outside the gene matches: 10. From germline, CDR1 is DFQATT and CDR2 SNEGSKA (reference sequence). CDR3 sequence reads: CSAIPSGRAWNEQFF. The CDR3 DNA reads as TGCAGTGCTATTCCAAGCGGGAGGGCCTGGAATGAGCAGTTCTTC.

This clonotype was seen a few times. The chain combines TRBV4-2 with TRBJ2-5, with 7 bases aligning to TRBD2. Germline V gene sequence: CDR1 LGHNA, CDR2 YNFKEQ. V gave up 0 bases and J gave up 1 base; unmatched junction bases: 5. The CDR3 sequence is 16 residues long. The CDR3 loop reads CASSQERRGIQETQYF. In nucleotides, the CDR3 is TGTGCCAGCAGCCAAGAACGGCGGGGGATCCAAGAGACCCAGTACTTC.

The rearrangement uses TRBV3-1 and TRBJ1-6, with D uncertain. The germline V gene encodes CDR1 LGHDT and CDR2 YNNKEL (reference sequence). Trimming shortened V by 2 bases and J by 7 bases, and 3 bases separated the two germline ends. The CDR3 runs to 12 residues. Here the CDR3 reads CASSQSNSPLHF. CDR3 coding DNA: TGTGCCAGCAGCCAATCGAATTCACCCCTCCACTTT. Combining the CDR3 with reference TRBV3-1 and TRBJ1-6 gives the whole variable domain DTAVSQTPKYLVTQMGNDKSIKCEQNLGHDTMYWYKQDSKKFLKIMFSYNNKELIINETVPNRFSPKSPDKAHLNLHINSLELGDSAVYFCASSQSNSPLHFGNGTRLTVT.

This clonotype appeared many times. This chain connects TRBV20-1 to TRBJ2-1; TRBD2 agrees at 9 bases. Germline loops: CDR1 DFQATT, CDR2 SNEGSKA (reference sequence). With V trimmed by 4 bases and J by 4 bases, 11 bases remained unmatched. CDR3 length: 16 amino acids. The chain's CDR3 is CSAKGFSGSSYNEQFF. The CDR3, as DNA: TGCAGTGCTAAAGGGTTTAGCGGGAGTTCATACAATGAGCAGTTCTTC.

CDR3 DNA: TGTGCCTGGGATGCAGGGCAGGACACCGGGGAGCTGTTTTTT. As protein: CAWDAGQDTGELFF. The chain combines TRBV30 with TRBJ2-2; TRBD1 might be the D (5 bases). V was trimmed by 5 bases and J by 3 bases, leaving 13 bases between them. The germline CDR1 and CDR2 sequences are GTSNPN and SVGIG (reference sequence). The CDR3 length is 14 residues. Supplemented by reference TRBV30 and TRBJ2-2, the full variable domain reads SQTIHQWPATLVQPVGSPLSLECTVEGTSNPNLYWYRQAAGRGLQLLFYSVGIGQISSEVPQNLSASRPQDRQFILSSKKLLLSDSGFYLCAWDAGQDTGELFFGEGSRLTVL.

This clonotype was observed a few times. The chain employs TRBV6-1 and TRBJ2-5; possible D gene TRBD1, 5 bases. The germline gives CDR1 MNHNS, CDR2 SASEGT. The CDR3 extends over 16 amino acids. Trimming stripped 4 bases from V and 4 bases from J, with 19 bases between. CDR3 loop: CASSGQPGPMGETQYF. CDR3 nucleotides: TGTGCCAGCAGTGGCCAGCCAGGGCCTATGGGAGAGACCCAGTACTTC.

This clonotype has a handful of counts. The CDR3 here is CASSRHRRTEAFF. In DNA form, the CDR3 reads TGCGCCAGCAGTCGCCACAGGAGGACTGAAGCTTTCTTT. The chain carries TRBV23-1 and TRBJ1-1; D is possibly TRBD1 (5 bases). TRBV23-1 is flagged as an ORF with uncertain function. Between the trimmed V and J ends, which lost 4 bases and 5 bases, there was a span of 11 bases. The CDR3 is 13 residues long.

The chain's CDR3 is CASSLLGAGTGELFF. CDR3 DNA sequence: TGTGCCAGCAGTTTACTGGGCGCCGGCACCGGGGAGCTGTTTTTT. The rearrangement uses TRBV28 and TRBJ2-2; D is ambiguous. Germline CDR1 reads MDHEN; CDR2 reads SYDVKM. V gave up 2 bases and J gave up 4 bases, with 11 bases separating them. This CDR3 contains 15 residues. The whole variable domain, filled in from reference TRBV28 and TRBJ2-2, reads DVKVTQSSRYLVKRTGEKVFLECVQDMDHENMFWYRQDPGLGLRLIYFSYDVKMKEKGDIPEGYSVSREKKERFSLILESASTNQTSMYLCASSLLGAGTGELFFGEGSRLTVL.

Here the CDR3 DNA reads TGTGCCAGCAGTTACAACAGGGGGATAGAGACCCAGTACTTC. It yields the protein CASSYNRGIETQYF. The rearrangement joins TRBV12-3 or TRBV12-4 to TRBJ2-5, with 8 nucleotides matching TRBD1. V dropped 4 bases and J dropped 4; count of bases not matched to a gene: 5. The CDR3 is 14 amino acids.

The chain is built from TRBV6-5 and TRBJ2-5; D possibly matches TRBD1 or TRBD2 (6 bases each). Germline values: CDR1 MNHEY, CDR2 SVGAGI. Deletions cut 3 bases from V and 5 bases from J, with 16 bases between. The CDR3 runs 15 residues. In DNA form, the CDR3 reads TGTGCCAGCAGTTATTGGAGGGGGTTTGGGGAGACCCAGTACTTC. This translates into CASSYWRGFGETQYF.

This clonotype was observed at least ten times. The gene calls are TRBV11-2 and TRBJ2-1; D is uncertain. Germline V gene lookup returns CDR1 SGHAT and CDR2 FQNNGV. Trimming took 2 bases from V and 4 from J, leaving 15 bases between them. The CDR3 length is 16 residues. The CDR3 DNA sequence: TGTGCCAGCAGCTTACCTACCGTAGTTCCATACAATGAGCAGTTCTTC. Its protein is CASSLPTVVPYNEQFF.

This clonotype came up once. The chain recombines TRBV20-1 with TRBJ2-7, with a possible D match to TRBD2 (5 bases). Trimming cost V 4 bases and J 4 bases, with 20 bases left between them. CDR1 and CDR2 from the germline V gene are DFQATT and SNEGSKA (reference sequence). CDR3 length: 15 residues. The CDR3 spells CSATPATSEDYEQYF. The DNA of the CDR3 is TGCAGTGCTACCCCGGCAACTAGTGAAGATTACGAGCAGTACTTC.

The gene calls are TRBV20-1 and TRBJ2-7; a possible D gene is TRBD2 (6 bases). The germline V and J ends were trimmed by 8 bases and 3 bases, with 20 bases remaining between them. CDR3 size: 14 residues. In germline, CDR1 is DFQATT, CDR2 SNEGSKA (reference sequence). The CDR3 spells CSPQTLAGIYEQYF. In DNA form, the CDR3 reads TGCAGTCCCCAAACGCTTGCGGGGATCTACGAGCAGTACTTC.

There are many counts of this clonotype. This chain connects TRBV5-5 to TRBJ1-2, with 7 positions matching TRBD1. The V segment lost 0 bases and the J segment 7 bases; nucleotides outside the gene matches: 3. Per germline, CDR1 SGHKS and CDR2 YYEKEE (reference sequence). There are 13 residues in the CDR3. CDR3 sequence (DNA): TGTGCCAGCAGCTTGGAACAGGGGACTGGCTACACCTTC. It is translated as CASSLEQGTGYTF.

Only a few counts were recorded for this clonotype. This chain uses TRBV11-2 with TRBJ2-2; 10 nucleotides agree with TRBD2. The germline V gene encodes CDR1 SGHAT and CDR2 FQNNGV. J lost 5 bases, V lost 5 bases, and 8 bases had no gene match. The CDR3 has 16 residues. Here the CDR3 DNA reads TGTGCCAGCAGCCTTCTCAGCGGGAGGGGGACCGGGGAGCTGTTTTTT. Translation gives CASSLLSGRGTGELFF.

This clonotype was detected many times. The V and J genes are TRBV10-2 and TRBJ2-4; 8 bases fit TRBD1. The CDR3 runs to 17 residues. Germline CDR1 and CDR2: WSHSY and SAAADI. After removal of 3 bases from V and 2 bases from J, the junction contained 9 bases not matched to a gene. The CDR3, as DNA: TGCGCCAGCAGTGAAACAGGGGGTTCCCGTTCCAAAAACATTCAGTACTTC. Translated, it gives CASSETGGSRSKNIQYF.